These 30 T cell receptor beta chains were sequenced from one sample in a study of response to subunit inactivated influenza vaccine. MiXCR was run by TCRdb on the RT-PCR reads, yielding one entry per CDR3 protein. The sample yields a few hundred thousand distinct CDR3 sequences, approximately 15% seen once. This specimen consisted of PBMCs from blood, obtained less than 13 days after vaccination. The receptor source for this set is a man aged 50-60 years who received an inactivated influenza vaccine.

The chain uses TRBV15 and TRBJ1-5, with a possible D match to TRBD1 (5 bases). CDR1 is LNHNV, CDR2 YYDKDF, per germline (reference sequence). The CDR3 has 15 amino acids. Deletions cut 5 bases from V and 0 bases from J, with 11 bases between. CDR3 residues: CATSQGGNSNQPQHF. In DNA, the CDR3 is TGTGCCACCAGCCAGGGAGGAAATAGCAATCAGCCCCAGCATTTT.

The CDR3 reads CASSLSGEVRTEAFF. As DNA, the CDR3 is TGTGCCAGCAGCTTATCGGGGGAAGTAAGAACTGAAGCTTTCTTT. The chain uses TRBV7-2 and TRBJ1-1, with D possibly matching TRBD1 (5 bases). Germline V lookup: CDR1 SGHTA, CDR2 FQGNSA. The CDR3 sequence is 15 residues long. Trimming stripped 2 bases from V and 5 bases from J, with 15 bases between.

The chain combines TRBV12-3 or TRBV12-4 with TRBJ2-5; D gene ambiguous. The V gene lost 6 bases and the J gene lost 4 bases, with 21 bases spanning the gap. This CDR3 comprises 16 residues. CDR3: CASSPNTMYRGETQYF. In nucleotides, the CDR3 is TGTGCCAGCAGCCCAAATACGATGTATCGTGGAGAGACCCAGTACTTC.

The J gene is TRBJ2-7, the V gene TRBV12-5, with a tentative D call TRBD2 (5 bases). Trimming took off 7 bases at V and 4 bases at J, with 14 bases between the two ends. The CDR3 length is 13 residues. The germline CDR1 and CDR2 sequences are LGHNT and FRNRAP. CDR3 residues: CASAPDSPYEQYF. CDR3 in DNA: TGTGCTAGTGCCCCGGACTCTCCGTACGAGCAGTACTTC.

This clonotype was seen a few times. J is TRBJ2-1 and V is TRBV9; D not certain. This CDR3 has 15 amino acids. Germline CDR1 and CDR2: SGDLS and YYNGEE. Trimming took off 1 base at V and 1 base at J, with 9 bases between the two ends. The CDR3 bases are TGTGCCAGCAGCGTATCCCCCCGGTCCTACAATGAGCAGTTCTTC. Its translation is CASSVSPRSYNEQFF.

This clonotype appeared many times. The CDR3 reads CSFSESNTGELFF. CDR3 coding DNA: TGCAGCTTCAGCGAATCGAACACCGGGGAGCTGTTTTTT. The gene calls are TRBV29-1 and TRBJ2-2, with D hard to call. Germline CDR1 and CDR2: SQVTM and ANQGSEA. The CDR3 contains 13 residues. V was shortened by 8 bases and J by 0 bases, with 10 bases between the two germline ends.

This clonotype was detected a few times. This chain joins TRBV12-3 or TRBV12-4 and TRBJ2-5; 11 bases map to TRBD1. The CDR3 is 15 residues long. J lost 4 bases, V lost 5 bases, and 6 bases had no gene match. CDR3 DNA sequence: TGTGCCAGCAGTCCTAGGACAGGGGGCCTAGAGACCCAGTACTTC. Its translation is CASSPRTGGLETQYF.

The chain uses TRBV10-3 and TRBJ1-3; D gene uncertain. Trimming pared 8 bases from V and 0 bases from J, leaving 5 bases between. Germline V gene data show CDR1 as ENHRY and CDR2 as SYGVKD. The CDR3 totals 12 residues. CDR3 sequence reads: CAIGLSGNTIYF. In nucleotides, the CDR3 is TGTGCCATCGGGCTCTCTGGAAACACCATATATTTT.

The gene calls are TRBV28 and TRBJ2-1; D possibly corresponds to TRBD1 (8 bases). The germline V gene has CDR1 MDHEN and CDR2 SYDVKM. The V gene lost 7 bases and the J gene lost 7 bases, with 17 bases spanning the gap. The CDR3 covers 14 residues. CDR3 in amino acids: CASNRGRAENEQFF. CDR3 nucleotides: TGTGCCAGCAACAGGGGGAGGGCCGAAAATGAGCAGTTCTTC.

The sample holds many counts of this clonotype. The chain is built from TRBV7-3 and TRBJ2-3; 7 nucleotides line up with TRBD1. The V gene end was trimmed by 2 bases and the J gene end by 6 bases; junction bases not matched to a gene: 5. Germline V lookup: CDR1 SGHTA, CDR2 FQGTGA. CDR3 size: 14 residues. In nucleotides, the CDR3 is TGTGCCAGCAGCTTAGGACAGGAGACGGATACGCAGTATTTT. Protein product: CASSLGQETDTQYF.

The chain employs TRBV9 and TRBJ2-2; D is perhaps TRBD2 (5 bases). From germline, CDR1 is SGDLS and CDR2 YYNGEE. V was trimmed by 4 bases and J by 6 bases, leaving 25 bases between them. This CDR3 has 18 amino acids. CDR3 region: CASSPSPGSSLLAGELFF. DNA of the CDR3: TGTGCCAGCAGCCCGAGCCCCGGGTCTAGCCTCTTGGCCGGGGAGCTGTTTTTT.

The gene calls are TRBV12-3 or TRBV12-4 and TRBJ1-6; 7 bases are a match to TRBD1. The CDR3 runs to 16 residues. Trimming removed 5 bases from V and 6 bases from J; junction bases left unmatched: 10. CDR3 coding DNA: TGTGCCAGCAGTCCGACAGGGCTTAGGAGTAATTCACCCCTCCACTTT. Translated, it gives CASSPTGLRSNSPLHF.

CDR3 sequence (DNA): TGTGCCAGCAGTTACCGCGCAGCACTCCCAACTAATGAAAAACTGTTTTTT. This codes for CASSYRAALPTNEKLFF. The V and J genes are TRBV6-5 and TRBJ1-4, with D unresolved. CDR1 MNHEY and CDR2 SVGAGI come from the germline V gene. Between the trimmed V and J ends, which lost 2 bases and 0 bases, there was a span of 13 bases. CDR3 length equals 17 residues.

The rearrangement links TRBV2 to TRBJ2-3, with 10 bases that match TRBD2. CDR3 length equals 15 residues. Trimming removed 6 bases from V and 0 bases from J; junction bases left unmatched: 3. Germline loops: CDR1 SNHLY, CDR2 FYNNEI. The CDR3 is CASRLAGGSTDTQYF. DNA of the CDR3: TGTGCCAGCAGGTTAGCGGGGGGAAGCACAGATACGCAGTATTTT.

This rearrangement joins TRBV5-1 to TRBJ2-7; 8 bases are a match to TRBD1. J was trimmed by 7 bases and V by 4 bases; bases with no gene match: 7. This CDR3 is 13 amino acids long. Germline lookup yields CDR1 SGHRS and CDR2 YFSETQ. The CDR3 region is CASSGDRIREQYF. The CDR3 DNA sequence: TGCGCCAGCAGCGGGGACAGGATTAGGGAGCAGTACTTC.

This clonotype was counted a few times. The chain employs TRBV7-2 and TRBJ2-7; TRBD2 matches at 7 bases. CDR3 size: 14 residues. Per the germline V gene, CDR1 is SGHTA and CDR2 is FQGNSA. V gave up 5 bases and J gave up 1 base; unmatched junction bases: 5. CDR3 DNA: TGTGCCAGCAGCCCGACTAGCATTTCCTACGAGCAGTACTTC. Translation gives CASSPTSISYEQYF.

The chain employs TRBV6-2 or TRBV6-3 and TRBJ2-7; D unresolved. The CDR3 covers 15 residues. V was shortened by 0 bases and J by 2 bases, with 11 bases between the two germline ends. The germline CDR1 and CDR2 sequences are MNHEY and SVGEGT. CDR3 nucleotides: TGTGCCAGCAGTTACTCCCCTATCGGCCCCTACGAGCAGTACTTC. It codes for CASSYSPIGPYEQYF.

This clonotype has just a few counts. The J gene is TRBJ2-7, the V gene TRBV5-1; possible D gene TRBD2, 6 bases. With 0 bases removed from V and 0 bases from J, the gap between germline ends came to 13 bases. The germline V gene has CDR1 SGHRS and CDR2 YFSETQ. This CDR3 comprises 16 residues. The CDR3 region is CASSLVFGGNSYEQYF. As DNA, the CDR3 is TGCGCCAGCAGCTTGGTGTTTGGCGGGAACTCCTACGAGCAGTACTTC.

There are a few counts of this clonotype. The CDR3 DNA sequence: TGCGCCAGCAGCTTGGTTTTAGGACAGGATGTTGAAGCTTTCTTT. It translates to CASSLVLGQDVEAFF. This chain connects TRBV5-1 to TRBJ1-1; 7 bases line up with TRBD1. The CDR3 is 15 amino acids. V shed 0 bases and J 7 bases; nucleotides not matched to a gene: 9. Germline CDR1 is SGHRS and CDR2 is YFSETQ. The variable domain in full, with the rest retrieved from reference TRBV5-1 and TRBJ1-1, is KAGVTQTPRYLIKTRGQQVTLSCSPISGHRSVSWYQQTPGQGLQFLFEYFSETQRNKGNFPGRFSGRQFSNSRSEMNVSTLELGDSALYLCASSLVLGQDVEAFFGQGTRLTVV.

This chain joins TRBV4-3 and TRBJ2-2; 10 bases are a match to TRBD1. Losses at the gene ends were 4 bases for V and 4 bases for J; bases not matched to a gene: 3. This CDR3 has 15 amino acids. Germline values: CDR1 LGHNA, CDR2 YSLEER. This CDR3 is CASSLGQGITGELFF. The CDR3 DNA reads TGCGCCAGCAGCCTGGGACAGGGGATCACCGGGGAGCTGTTTTTT.

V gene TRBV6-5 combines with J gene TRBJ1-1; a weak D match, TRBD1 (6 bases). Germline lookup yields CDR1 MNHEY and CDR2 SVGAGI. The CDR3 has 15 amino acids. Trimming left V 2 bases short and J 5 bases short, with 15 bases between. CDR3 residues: CASSYHRAEVTEAFF. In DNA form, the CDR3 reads TGTGCCAGCAGTTACCACAGGGCGGAGGTAACTGAAGCTTTCTTT.

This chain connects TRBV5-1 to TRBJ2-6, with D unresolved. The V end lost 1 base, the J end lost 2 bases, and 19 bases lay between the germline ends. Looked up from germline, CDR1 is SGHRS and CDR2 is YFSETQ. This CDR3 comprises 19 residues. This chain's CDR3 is CASSLWSPAVTAGANVLTF. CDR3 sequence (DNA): TGCGCCAGCAGCTTGTGGAGCCCAGCCGTAACTGCTGGGGCCAACGTCCTGACTTTC.

In nucleotides, the CDR3 is TGTGCCAGCAGTGAAGCGGTGACAGGGATCTACGAGCAGTACTTC. It is translated as CASSEAVTGIYEQYF. The rearrangement uses TRBV6-1 and TRBJ2-7; 7 bases match TRBD1. Germline V gives CDR1 MNHNS, CDR2 SASEGT. The V gene end was trimmed by 0 bases and the J gene end by 3 bases; junction bases not matched to a gene: 5. This CDR3 has 15 residues.

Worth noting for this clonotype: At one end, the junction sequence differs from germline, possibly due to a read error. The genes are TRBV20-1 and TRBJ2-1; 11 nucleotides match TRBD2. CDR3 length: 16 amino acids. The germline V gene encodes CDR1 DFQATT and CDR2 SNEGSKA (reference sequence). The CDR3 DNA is TGCTGTGCTAGAGACTTTGGACTAGCGGGTAGTAGTTCACAGTTCTTC. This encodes CCARDFGLAGSSSQFF.

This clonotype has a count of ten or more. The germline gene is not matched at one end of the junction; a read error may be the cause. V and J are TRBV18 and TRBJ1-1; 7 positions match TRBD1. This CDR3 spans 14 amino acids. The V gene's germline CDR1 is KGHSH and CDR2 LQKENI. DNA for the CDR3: TGCGCCAGCAGCCCGGACAGGTTGAACACTGAAGCTTTCTTT. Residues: CASSPDRLNTEAFF.

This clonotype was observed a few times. CDR3 sequence reads: CASSRSGTGGGDTQYF. Here the CDR3 DNA reads TGTGCCAGCAGTCGTAGCGGTACAGGCGGGGGTGATACGCAGTATTTT. This sequence joins TRBV9 and TRBJ2-3, with TRBD2 identical over 7 bases. Per germline, CDR1 SGDLS and CDR2 YYNGEE. The CDR3 is made up of 16 amino acids. J lost 6 bases, V lost 5 bases, and 15 bases had no gene match.

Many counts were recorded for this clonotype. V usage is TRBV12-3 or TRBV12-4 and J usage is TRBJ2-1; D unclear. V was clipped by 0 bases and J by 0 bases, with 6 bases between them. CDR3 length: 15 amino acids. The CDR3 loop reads CASSLAHSSYNEQFF. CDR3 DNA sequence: TGTGCCAGCAGTTTAGCCCACAGCTCCTACAATGAGCAGTTCTTC.

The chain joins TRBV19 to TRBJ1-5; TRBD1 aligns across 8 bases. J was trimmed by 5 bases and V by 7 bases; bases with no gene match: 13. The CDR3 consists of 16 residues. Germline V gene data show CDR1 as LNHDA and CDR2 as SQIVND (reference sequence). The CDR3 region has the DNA TGTGCCAGTACCCCCGGGTCCAGGGGGCTTGATCAGCCCCAGCATTTT. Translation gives CASTPGSRGLDQPQHF.

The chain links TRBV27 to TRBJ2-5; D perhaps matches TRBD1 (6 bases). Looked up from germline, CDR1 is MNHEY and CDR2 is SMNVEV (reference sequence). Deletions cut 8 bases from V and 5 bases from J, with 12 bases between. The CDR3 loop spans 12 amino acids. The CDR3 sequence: CASPDSWETQYF. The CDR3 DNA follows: TGTGCCAGCCCGGACAGCTGGGAGACCCAGTACTTC.

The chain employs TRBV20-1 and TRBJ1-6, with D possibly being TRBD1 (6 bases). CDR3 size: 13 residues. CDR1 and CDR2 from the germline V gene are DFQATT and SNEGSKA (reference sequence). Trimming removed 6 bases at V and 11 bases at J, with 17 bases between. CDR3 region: CSAGTSTRAPLHF. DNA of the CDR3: TGCAGTGCGGGGACATCTACTCGGGCACCCCTCCACTTT.